This TCR beta chain was captured by sequencing in a study of vaccination effects on CD4 cells after COVID-19. In the study overall: Two doses of BNT162b2 or mRNA-1273 vaccine were administered to participants. Study results and limitations: Vaccine- and infection-induced clones showed marked clonal contraction late following vaccination. Healthy vaccinees' vaccine-induced clones included only 1 of 255 that recognized common cold coronaviruses.

This clone was seen only a few times. Its antigen is currently unknown. Repertoires were generated with immunoSEQ multiplex PCR, while TCRdb's copy carries only in-frame clones and drops some. Here the sample spans tens of thousands of clones, approximately 72% being singletons. Trimming stripped 0 bases from V and 8 bases from J, with 8 bases between. Looked up from germline, CDR1 is SGHRS and CDR2 is YFSETQ. This CDR3 spans 12 amino acids. Antigen-specific CD4+ T cells expanded by the ViraFEST assay with viral peptide pools were then sequenced. Scientists isolated CD4+ T cells after a roughly 9-day culture period ended. Having tested negative for nucleocapsid antibodies, the vaccine recipients showed no prior SARS-CoV-2 infection.

This chain uses TRBV5-1 with TRBJ1-2; D remains unclear. The source material was CD4+ T cells from PBMCs cultured with HCoV-OC43 spike peptides, sampled before COVID-19 vaccination. Subset of the sample: HCoV-OC43 spike overlapping peptide pool stimulation. This receptor was identified in a human donor who received a COVID-19 vaccine. The CDR3 loop is CASSLAGEGYTF. The CDR3 DNA reads TGCGCCAGCAGCTTGGCCGGAGAGGGCTACACCTTC.